The 24 T cell receptor beta chains reported below all come from one sample, sequenced in a study of siplizumab effects on memory and regulatory T cells. Generated by immunoSEQ multiplex PCR, the TCRdb table keeps only in-frame clones and is missing some. The repertoire includes about 13,000 clones, under 40% of them detected once, and over 9.5% sits in the top ten. A roughly six-day coculture at 37°C was performed with the mixed lymphocyte reaction cells. The antigens of these receptors remain unknown. Sequenced sample: CFSE-low (dividing) CD8+ T cells sorted from an allogeneic mixed lymphocyte reaction. The receptors here all came from a human donor in good health; the cells came from an allogeneic mixed lymphocyte reaction.

By sample share, this clone is medium-sized. The genes are TRBV4-1 and TRBJ1-5; D is ambiguous. The germline CDR1 and CDR2 sequences are MGHRA and YSYEKL. The ends were cut back, 1 base at V and 1 base at J, with 8 bases in the middle. The CDR3 loop spans 15 amino acids. CDR3 in DNA: TGCGCCAGCAGCCAAGCTTACTTCAGCAATCAGCCCCAGCATTTT. Translated: CASSQAYFSNQPQHF.

By share, this clone counts as medium-sized. The rearrangement uses TRBV7-9 and TRBJ1-1; D may be TRBD1 (5 bases). CDR3 length: 15 amino acids. CDR1 and CDR2 (germline): SEHNR, FQNEAQ (reference sequence). Trimming cost V 5 bases and J 1 base, with 14 bases left between them. DNA of the CDR3: TGTGCCAGCAGCCCCGCCGGGACGTGGAACACTGAAGCTTTCTTT. Residues: CASSPAGTWNTEAFF.

By its share, this clone is medium-sized. The chain joins TRBV27 to TRBJ2-7; a weak D match, TRBD1 (6 bases). V was cut by 6 bases and J by 3 bases, with 18 bases left in between. The CDR3 contains 15 residues. The V gene's germline CDR1 is MNHEY and CDR2 SMNVEV (reference sequence). The CDR3 DNA sequence: TGTGCCAGCAGCGACCGGACAGACCCCTACTACGAGCAGTACTTC. This gives the protein CASSDRTDPYYEQYF.

The CDR3 loop reads CASSLAQRGNSYEQYF. The CDR3 DNA sequence: TGTGCCAGCAGCTTAGCCCAGCGGGGGAATTCCTACGAGCAGTACTTC. This chain joins TRBV7-3 and TRBJ2-7, with TRBD2 matching over 8 bases. The CDR3 extends over 16 amino acids. After removal of 2 bases from V and 1 base from J, the junction contained 7 bases not matched to a gene. The germline V gene encodes CDR1 SGHTA and CDR2 FQGTGA. Based on the CDR3 plus reference TRBV7-3 and TRBJ2-7, the full variable domain is GAGVSQTPSNKVTEKGKYVELRCDPISGHTALYWYRQSLGQGPEFLIYFQGTGAADDSGLPNDRFFAVRPEGSVSTLKIQRTERGDSAVYLCASSLAQRGNSYEQYFGPGTRLTVT.

The V call is TRBV30, the J call TRBJ1-2; no clear D gene. Per the germline V gene, CDR1 is GTSNPN and CDR2 is SVGIG (reference sequence). Between the trimmed V and J ends, which lost 2 bases and 2 bases, there was a span of 6 bases. This CDR3 region has 12 residues. Here the CDR3 DNA reads TGTGCCTGGAGTACAACCAACTATGGCTACACCTTC. Translation gives CAWSTTNYGYTF.

This clone is deemed medium-sized. This rearrangement joins TRBV7-8 to TRBJ1-5; no clear D gene. With 1 base removed from V and 7 bases from J, the gap between germline ends came to 8 bases. The germline V gene encodes CDR1 SGHVS and CDR2 FQNEAQ. The length of the CDR3 is 13 residues. DNA of the CDR3: TGTGCCAGCAGCTTAGAGGTTCGACAGCCCCAGCATTTT. Translated: CASSLEVRQPQHF.

The chain is built from TRBV5-6 and TRBJ2-1; D unresolved. In germline, CDR1 is SGHDT, CDR2 YYEEEE. Trimming took off 6 bases at V and 9 bases at J, with 13 bases between the two ends. The CDR3 contains 12 residues. CDR3 loop: CASKGLGVEQFF. CDR3 sequence (DNA): TGTGCCAGCAAAGGATTAGGCGTTGAGCAGTTCTTC.

V is TRBV2 and J is TRBJ1-1; 8 bases are shared with TRBD1. The CDR3 has 13 amino acids. V trimming: 8 bases; J trimming: 5 bases; junction bases outside the gene matches: 7. Per germline, CDR1 SNHLY and CDR2 FYNNEI. The CDR3 reads CASGRGRGTEAFF. In DNA, the CDR3 is TGTGCCAGCGGCAGGGGGCGCGGGACTGAAGCTTTCTTT. The full variable domain, in which reference TRBV2 and TRBJ1-1 provide the parts outside the CDR3, is EPEVTQTPSHQVTQMGQEVILRCVPISNHLYFYWYRQILGQKVEFLVSFYNNEISEKSEIFDDQFSVERPDGSNFTLKIRSTKLEDSAMYFCASGRGRGTEAFFGQGTRLTVV.

The chain is built from TRBV19 and TRBJ1-2, with D hard to call. The germline gives CDR1 LNHDA, CDR2 SQIVND (reference sequence). This CDR3 comprises 11 residues. Trimming removed 7 bases at V and 5 bases at J, with 8 bases between. CDR3 region: CASTATYGYTF. The CDR3 DNA reads TGTGCCAGTACCGCGACGTATGGCTACACCTTC.

This chain connects TRBV6-1 to TRBJ1-2; D unclear. CDR3 length: 12 amino acids. Germline V CDR1 and CDR2: MNHNS, SASEGT. The ends were cut back, 5 bases at V and 8 bases at J, with 12 bases in the middle. The DNA of the CDR3 is TGTGCCAGCAGTTTGACGGATGGGGGCTACACCTTC. Translation gives CASSLTDGGYTF.

The chain links TRBV19 to TRBJ2-5; D call uncertain. The J call may be wrong; the DNA end is better matched by TRBJ2-7. There are 14 residues in the CDR3. Germline V gives CDR1 LNHDA, CDR2 SQIVND (reference sequence). Here the CDR3 reads CASSARVRSYEQYF. In DNA form, the CDR3 reads TGTGCCAGTAGTGCCCGGGTACGCTCCTACGAGCAGTACTTC.

The genes are TRBV5-1 and TRBJ2-5; D unresolved. The CDR3 totals 16 residues. V was shortened by 4 bases and J by 2 bases, with 18 bases between the two germline ends. The germline gives CDR1 SGHRS, CDR2 YFSETQ. Here the CDR3 reads CASSPPGVGLQETQYF. The CDR3 bases are TGCGCCAGCAGCCCCCCGGGTGTAGGGTTGCAAGAGACCCAGTACTTC.

V gene TRBV27 combines with J gene TRBJ2-1; 9 bases line up with TRBD1. The trim removed 6 bases at V and 4 bases at J, leaving 4 bases unmatched. Germline V gene lookup returns CDR1 MNHEY and CDR2 SMNVEV (reference sequence). CDR3 size: 14 residues. The CDR3 DNA sequence: TGTGCCAGCAGCACCGGGACAGGGTACAATGAGCAGTTCTTC. Amino acid sequence: CASSTGTGYNEQFF.

This chain joins TRBV6-6 and TRBJ2-7, with D unclear. The CDR3 is 15 residues long. V lost 3 bases and J 6 bases, leaving 18 bases between the germline ends. The germline V gene encodes CDR1 MNHNY and CDR2 SVGAGI (reference sequence). CDR3 in amino acids: CASSYTNGEGGEQYF. As DNA, the CDR3 is TGTGCCAGCAGTTATACCAACGGAGAAGGTGGCGAGCAGTACTTC.

The sample holds many counts of this clone. The chain is built from TRBV27 and TRBJ1-1, with TRBD1 matching 8 bases. The CDR3 consists of 13 residues. CDR1 and CDR2 from the germline V gene are MNHEY and SMNVEV (reference sequence). Trimming removed 2 bases from V and 4 bases from J; junction bases left unmatched: 0. The CDR3 region has the DNA TGTGCCAGCAGTTTAGACAGGGGCACTGAAGCTTTCTTT. Its translation is CASSLDRGTEAFF.

The chain joins TRBV6-5 to TRBJ2-2, with D possibly matching TRBD2 (6 bases). V lost 5 bases, J lost 4 bases, and 14 bases lay in between. The CDR3 totals 15 residues. Per the germline V gene, CDR1 is MNHEY and CDR2 is SVGAGI. The CDR3 loop is CASSPRRGSTGELFF. Here the CDR3 DNA reads TGTGCCAGCAGTCCTCGGCGGGGTTCCACCGGGGAGCTGTTTTTT.

This clone is medium-sized (0.01 to 0.1%) within its sample. V gene TRBV27 combines with J gene TRBJ1-1; D is perhaps TRBD1 (5 bases). V lost 3 bases and J 4 bases, leaving 9 bases between the germline ends. Germline lookup yields CDR1 MNHEY and CDR2 SMNVEV (reference sequence). The CDR3 runs to 13 residues. The CDR3 DNA sequence: TGTGCCAGCAGTTTCGGGGCCACCACTGAAGCTTTCTTT. Protein product: CASSFGATTEAFF.

This clone was counted a few times. The V call is TRBV28, the J call TRBJ2-1; D possibly corresponds to TRBD2 (6 bases). CDR3 length: 14 residues. Trimming removed 2 bases from V and 8 bases from J, with 13 bases in between. Germline assignment: CDR1 MDHEN and CDR2 SYDVKM. The DNA for the CDR3 is TGTGCCAGCAGTTTACGGGGGAGCCGGGATGAGCAGTTCTTC. It encodes CASSLRGSRDEQFF. Full variable domain (remainder filled in from reference TRBV28 and TRBJ2-1): DVKVTQSSRYLVKRTGEKVFLECVQDMDHENMFWYRQDPGLGLRLIYFSYDVKMKEKGDIPEGYSVSREKKERFSLILESASTNQTSMYLCASSLRGSRDEQFFGPGTRLTVL.

This rearrangement joins TRBV9 to TRBJ1-2; D is possibly TRBD1 (6 bases). The CDR3 is 14 residues long. Germline V gene lookup returns CDR1 SGDLS and CDR2 YYNGEE. Trimming left V 0 bases short and J 8 bases short, with 14 bases between. The CDR3 here is CASSVGSGAEGYTF. CDR3 in DNA: TGTGCCAGCAGCGTAGGGTCAGGGGCGGAAGGCTACACCTTC.

The chain joins TRBV30 to TRBJ2-7, with D maybe TRBD2 (5 bases). The CDR3 has 13 residues. Trimming cost V 0 bases and J 3 bases, with 9 bases left between them. Germline CDR1 and CDR2: GTSNPN and SVGIG (reference sequence). The CDR3 DNA follows: TGTGCCTGGAGTGTCATTGGAGGCTACGAGCAGTACTTC. Its protein product is CAWSVIGGYEQYF.

By share, this clone ranks as medium-sized. The chain employs TRBV7-9 and TRBJ2-7, with 7 nucleotides matching TRBD1. This CDR3 spans 16 amino acids. V lost 2 bases to trimming and J lost 7 bases; unmatched junction nucleotides: 14. Germline CDR1 is SEHNR and CDR2 is FQNEAQ (reference sequence). The DNA of the CDR3 is TGTGCCAGCAGCTTATTCTTCGGGACAGCCCGGGTAGAGCAGTACTTC. Protein: CASSLFFGTARVEQYF.

This rearrangement joins TRBV27 to TRBJ1-2; a possible D gene is TRBD1 (5 bases). Between the trimmed V and J ends, which lost 0 bases and 6 bases, there was a span of 11 bases. Germline lookup yields CDR1 MNHEY and CDR2 SMNVEV (reference sequence). The CDR3 extends over 14 amino acids. The CDR3 DNA is TGTGCCAGCAGTTTATCGCCGCGGGGCCATGGCTACACCTTC. This translates into CASSLSPRGHGYTF.

CDR3 nucleotide sequence: TGTGCCAGCAGTGATCCTTTCAGCTCCTATAATTCACCCCTCCACTTT. Protein product: CASSDPFSSYNSPLHF. The rearrangement uses TRBV27 and TRBJ1-6; no reliable D call. CDR1 and CDR2 from the germline V gene are MNHEY and SMNVEV (reference sequence). V shed 5 bases and J shed 0 bases, with 11 bases lying between them. The CDR3 covers 16 residues.

This clone was detected a few times. The chain uses TRBV4-3 and TRBJ2-1; the D is unclear. The CDR3 is made up of 15 amino acids. In germline, CDR1 is LGHNA, CDR2 YSLEER. Trimming left V 1 base short and J 3 bases short, with 10 bases between. The CDR3 region is CASSQGSDGYNEQFF. CDR3 nucleotide sequence: TGCGCCAGCAGCCAAGGTTCGGACGGCTACAATGAGCAGTTCTTC.